This T cell receptor (beta chain) was recorded in a study of cytomegalovirus exposure and HLA in healthy donors (TCRdb year 2017). General notes on the study: A later analysis indicated that the roughly 130 validation repertoires were generated on the platform also employed for the 700 or so repertoires of the first cohort. The study was designed to test whether signatures of past pathogen exposure could be identified by cataloging public T cell receptors. The study combined high-throughput TCR immunosequencing, statistical association of individual TCRs with disease status, and machine learning to predict cytomegalovirus infection status. Along with the roughly 670-subject first cohort, a separate validation cohort of around 120 different subjects was used.

General study outcomes and caveats: In vitro tests confirmed that a few of the cytomegalovirus-associated TCR beta chains recognize cytomegalovirus antigens. In both the original and validation cohorts, the classifier was reported to diagnose cytomegalovirus status with high specificity and sensitivity. Most TCR sequences were seen in very few donors, while some public TCRs were found in many individuals. Of the cluster scores, roughly 93% were above 0 in a later analysis, which found that TCRs clustered in the first cohort also tended to co-occur in the approximately 130 validation repertoires. A later analysis lacked HLA typing for the validation cohort, so it scored co-occurrence in that cohort across all 120 repertoires. The authors suggested that the approach could potentially be extended to other disease states and immunological phenotypes. In the study, 150 to 200 TCR beta chains were listed as associated with cytomegalovirus.

Worth noting for this clone: The clone's antigen remains unknown. No quality values exist for individual bases; no much larger clone is one base distant.

The donors were included in the validation cohort of over a hundred subjects, a group kept apart from the roughly 700-subject first cohort. The receptor library was made with the immunoSEQ multiplex PCR assay. Per the original workflow: A statistical classification framework was developed to diagnose cytomegalovirus status using the catalog of TCR beta chain sequences. TCRdb stores this immuneACCESS table with in-frame sequences only. Part of the clones is absent; in the studies checked, under half of the shortfall reflects unresolved V genes, and no reason is known for the rest. D and trimming come from the DNA, and the V and J calls and clone size come from that table. A total of around 300,000 clones appear in this sample, roughly 90% of them only once. The ten largest account for roughly 1.1% of the sample. The CDR3 has 15 amino acids, counting the end cysteine and phenylalanine. The kept DNA is CDR3 alone, 45 bases in frame from the first base. Relative to germline, V is 2 bases shorter and J is 0 bases shorter, with 5 bases between their ends. Per the germline V gene, SGHVS is the CDR1 and FNYEAQ is the CDR2.

This receptor was obtained from a woman aged 25 to 45 in good health and CMV-seropositive. This receptor chain uses TRBV7-6 and TRBJ2-6; the D segment cannot be called with confidence. Sequencing was performed on PBMCs. The nucleotide sequence reads TGTGCCAGCAGCTTATTTAGCTCTGGGGCCAACGTCCTGACTTTC. It translates as CASSLFSSGANVLTF.